This is a list of T cell receptor beta chains from one sample in a study of metastatic and nonmetastatic thyroid tumors. TCRdb reassembled clones from the PCR reads with MiXCR. The table includes 15,000 to 20,000 clones, around 23% detected once. The sequenced sample was adjacent normal tissue. The origin of the receptors is a female donor with papillary thyroid cancer or a benign thyroid nodule (not recorded which). Some clones in this sample may be carry-over from other donors' samples. CDR3s leave out the opening cysteine and the closing phenylalanine or tryptophan. D genes are given only for firm matches.

>TRBD2|TRBV30|TRBJ2-2
AWTVGRDGELF
>TRBD1|TRBV12-3/TRBV12-4|TRBJ2-4
ASSAQGRGAKNIQY
>TRBD2|TRBV6-6|TRBJ2-3
ASINGTSGTKWPDTQY
>-|TRBV28|TRBJ1-4
ASSFGGAWREKLF
>-|TRBV4-2|TRBJ1-2
ASSHLGEQGGDYGYT
>-|TRBV7-9|TRBJ2-2
ASSYGVAGELF
>-|TRBV6-1|TRBJ1-2
ASSREYGYT
>TRBD2|TRBV4-2|TRBJ2-7
ASSRERRLAGASLEQY
>TRBD2|TRBV7-2|TRBJ2-3
ASSRSTGLAGVSDTQY
>TRBD2|TRBV20-1|TRBJ2-5
SAPAGTSGPGTQY
>TRBD2|TRBV19|TRBJ2-3
ASSRLAGFPTDTQY
>-|TRBV7-6|TRBJ2-5
ASSLGAENIETQY
>TRBD2|TRBV11-2|TRBJ2-1
ASSLIAGVRHEQF
>-|TRBV7-7|TRBJ2-1
ASSPELALEQF
>TRBD2|TRBV11-2|TRBJ2-7
ASSLVGSGGSYEQY
>TRBD2|TRBV6-2/TRBV6-3|TRBJ2-1
ASSTPGTSGDNEQF
>-|TRBV7-2|TRBJ1-5
ASSLLGMNNQPQH
>-|TRBV30|TRBJ2-5
AWSGQQETQY
>TRBD1|TRBV6-1|TRBJ1-1
ASSRTGGGTEAF
>TRBD1|TRBV27|TRBJ1-3
ASSSRGQSGNTIY
>-|TRBV6-5|TRBJ1-5
ASSYEGSQPQH
>TRBD1|TRBV10-2|TRBJ1-5
ASTTGQGNQPQH
>-|TRBV29-1|TRBJ2-7
SVVGQGSYEQY
>-|TRBV6-1|TRBJ2-5
ASLGVTETQY
>-|TRBV6-1|TRBJ2-1
ASTPWRTNYNGQF
>-|TRBV7-3|TRBJ2-6
ASSPKTGISGANVLT
>TRBD1|TRBV4-1|TRBJ2-7
ASSPVDRGKYEQY
>-|TRBV6-2/TRBV6-3|TRBJ1-6
ASSFGRPGPYNSPLH
>-|TRBV5-1|TRBJ2-7
ASSLARGSYEQY
>TRBD1|TRBV29-1|TRBJ2-7
SVQASGQPYEQY
>-|TRBV12-3/TRBV12-4|TRBJ1-1
ASSFQGSGTEAF
>TRBD1|TRBV7-9|TRBJ2-2
ASSSTTGLGELF
>TRBD2|TRBV27|TRBJ2-7
ASSQAEGTSGAPYEQY
>-|TRBV28|TRBJ2-3
ASSFQGEAPDTQY
>-|TRBV6-2/TRBV6-3|TRBJ1-1
ASSYRGFTEAF
>-|TRBV7-2|TRBJ1-2
ASSLAVGGSMKGYT
>-|TRBV5-1|TRBJ1-3
ASSLWWGSGNTIY
>-|TRBV20-1|TRBJ2-7
SAQGAGGGLSYEQY
>-|TRBV19|TRBJ1-5
ASSILGGNQPQH
>-|TRBV19|TRBJ1-1
ASTPGTLGINTEAF
>-|TRBV7-9|TRBJ2-1
ASSLARGEQF
>-|TRBV30|TRBJ1-5
AWSLGTQAQPQH
>-|TRBV5-4|TRBJ1-1
ASSLAYRNTEAF